Reported below is one T cell receptor beta chain. What it binds is unknown. The data are from a study of OX40 agonist ivuxolimab in advanced cancers. Study-wide findings and caveats: Researchers report that CD8+ T cells had, on average, more expanded clones than CD4+.

Here immunoSEQ multiplex PCR was the method, and the copy in TCRdb shows in-frame clones only, minus some. The table records over 35,000 clones, about 82% of them present only once. Sequencing used CD4+ or CD8+ T cells sorted from blood, obtained in a trial of the OX40 agonist ivuxolimab. The receptor's source is an adult with an advanced solid tumor such as melanoma, head and neck, liver or kidney cancer.

This CDR3 reads CASRGGASYNEQFF. The CDR3 DNA is TGTGCCAGCAGGGGGGGCGCATCCTACAATGAGCAGTTCTTC. V usage is TRBV27 and J usage is TRBJ2-1, with D possibly being TRBD1 or TRBD2 (6 bases each). V was clipped by 6 bases and J by 1 base, with 10 bases between them. Germline V gene data show CDR1 as MNHEY and CDR2 as SMNVEV (reference sequence). The CDR3 sequence is 14 residues long.